This T cell receptor beta chain is drawn from a study of graft-versus-host responses after intestinal transplantation. Across the study: Every recipient had anti-thymocyte globulin induction and 2 to 4 years of tacrolimus plus steroids.

Lymphocytes from graft epithelium and lamina propria were isolated. Sequencing used immunoSEQ multiplex PCR; TCRdb keeps in-frame clones, though not all of them. The sample consists of about 9,600 clones, 70% to 90% of them appearing once. Broader study findings: Researchers found peak circulating GvH clone levels linked to early post-transplant HvG declines.

Remarks on this clone: Its antigen is not identified.

The CDR3 runs to 15 residues. This TCR derives from a human patient who received an intestinal transplant, so some T cells may come from the graft donor. The input for sequencing was ileum tissue, taken around 760 days after intestinal transplantation. The chain links TRBV21-1 to TRBJ1-5; the table's TRBD1 call for D was not verified on the DNA. TRBV21-1 is shown as a pseudogene. The CDR3 here is CASSKVGRVHQPQHF. The CDR3 DNA follows: TGTGCCAGCAGCAAAGTAGGCAGGGTCCATCAGCCCCAGCATTTT.